Listed below are T cell receptor beta chains from one sample, sequenced in a study of blood T cell repertoires in COVID-19. Sequenced by immunoSEQ multiplex PCR; TCRdb stores in-frame clones only, minus some. The sample lists some 230,000 clones, more than 85% occurring once. The sequenced material came from peripheral blood. The receptors were gathered from a woman between 50 and 59 years old with COVID-19, enrolled during active disease. CDR3s include the opening cysteine and the closing phenylalanine or tryptophan. The order of the fields is V gene, CDR3 protein.

>TRBV29-1
CSVSAGAGETQYF
>TRBV5-4
CASSSTTSGLYEQYF
>TRBV6-4
CASSGQTGELFF
>TRBV5-4
CASSLLGTSGDTQYF
>TRBV18
CASSPPSWTGNNQPQHF
>TRBV30
CAWTGGRTGELFF
>TRBV27
CASSLGLRGGGDTQYF
>TRBV5-1
CASSLRTGAAAISTDTQYF
>TRBV19
CASSGTGNSNQPQHF
>TRBV11-1
CASSLIRGNNEQFF
>TRBV3-1/TRBV3-2
CASSQRQNTEAFF
>TRBV2
CASSPPGLAGLQETQYF
>TRBV5-5
CASSLGLYGYTF
>TRBV27
CASSLSPGVGAFF